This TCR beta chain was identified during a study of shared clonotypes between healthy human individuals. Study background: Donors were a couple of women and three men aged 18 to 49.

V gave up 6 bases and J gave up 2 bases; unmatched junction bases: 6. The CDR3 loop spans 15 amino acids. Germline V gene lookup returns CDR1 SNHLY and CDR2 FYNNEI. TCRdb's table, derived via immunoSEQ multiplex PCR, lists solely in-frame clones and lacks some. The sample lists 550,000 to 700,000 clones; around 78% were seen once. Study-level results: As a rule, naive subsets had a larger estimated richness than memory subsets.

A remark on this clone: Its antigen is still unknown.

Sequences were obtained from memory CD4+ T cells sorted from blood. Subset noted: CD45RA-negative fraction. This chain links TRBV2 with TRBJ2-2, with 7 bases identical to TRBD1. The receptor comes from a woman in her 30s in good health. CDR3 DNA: TGTGCCAGCAGCCCGGGACAGAGAAACACCGGGGAGCTGTTTTTT. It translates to CASSPGQRNTGELFF. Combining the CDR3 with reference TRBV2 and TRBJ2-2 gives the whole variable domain EPEVTQTPSHQVTQMGQEVILRCVPISNHLYFYWYRQILGQKVEFLVSFYNNEISEKSEIFDDQFSVERPDGSNFTLKIRSTKLEDSAMYFCASSPGQRNTGELFFGEGSRLTVL.